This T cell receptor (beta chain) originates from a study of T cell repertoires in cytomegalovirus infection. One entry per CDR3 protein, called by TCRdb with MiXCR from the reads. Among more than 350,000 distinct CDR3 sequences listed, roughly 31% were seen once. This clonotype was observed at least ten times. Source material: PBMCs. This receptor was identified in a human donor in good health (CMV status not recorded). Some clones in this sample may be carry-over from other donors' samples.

The CDR3 nucleotides read TGTGCCAGCAGACCAGGGGCTGCGAACACTGAAGCTTTCTTT. Residues: CASRPGAANTEAFF. V usage is TRBV12-3 or TRBV12-4 and J usage is TRBJ1-1; D is possibly TRBD1 (6 bases). This CDR3 has 14 amino acids. V was shortened by 6 bases and J by 1 base, with 12 bases between the two germline ends.